A single T cell receptor (beta chain) is shown here with its context. Its antigen remains unknown. This sample stems from a study of siplizumab effects on memory and regulatory T cells. Study-level points and caveats: The suppressive capacity of proliferating Tregs from siplizumab cultures remained unconfirmed. Naive T cells looked more diverse than memory cells and looked like major alloresponse contributors.

Germline assignment: CDR1 SGHDN and CDR2 FVKESK. The CDR3 is 19 amino acids. Trimming cost V 5 bases and J 6 bases; bases outside gene matches: 22. Data came from immunoSEQ multiplex PCR; TCRdb stores just in-frame clones and leaves some out. The sample shows about 100,000 clones, approximately 94% of them seen only once. The rearrangement links TRBV14 to TRBJ2-3; 8 bases are shared with TRBD1. The sequenced sample was non-Treg CD4+ T cells sorted from blood. This TCR derives from a human donor in good health. The CDR3 protein is CASSSRRVDRGGSRDTQYF. In DNA, the CDR3 is TGTGCCAGCAGCTCCCGGCGTGTTGACAGGGGCGGATCTCGGGATACGCAGTATTTT.